The source of this TCR beta chain is a study of blood T cell repertoires in COVID-19. Repertoires were generated with immunoSEQ multiplex PCR, while TCRdb's copy carries only in-frame clones and drops some. The sample shows over 70,000 clones, approximately 76% of them seen only once. V trimming: 5 bases; J trimming: 6 bases; junction bases outside the gene matches: 9. Germline values: CDR1 SGHTA, CDR2 FQGTGA. This CDR3 has 15 amino acids. The specimen sequenced was peripheral blood. The sequence came from a man aged 65 to 79 with active or convalescent COVID-19. The chain is built from TRBV7-3 and TRBJ1-5; the match to TRBD1 covers 8 bases. CDR3 DNA: TGTGCCAGCAGCCCGACAGGGGCGAGGGGTCAGCCCCAGCATTTT. Protein product: CASSPTGARGQPQHF.